Listed below are T cell receptor beta chains from one sample, sequenced in a study of CD8 T cells in ankylosing spondylitis. MiXCR, run by TCRdb on the 5' RACE reads, gives a single entry per CDR3 protein. The sample consists of 300,000 to 400,000 distinct CDR3 sequences, about 9.9% of them appearing once. Material for sequencing was blood, either unsorted or a sorted T cell fraction (not recorded which). The receptors stem from a female donor with ankylosing spondylitis or in good health (not recorded which). CDR3s include the opening cysteine and the closing phenylalanine or tryptophan. A D gene is named only where the DNA matches it firmly. Size is stated for part of the rows, as once, few or many counts, or as a class when the clone is expanded.

clone_size,j_call,d_call,v_call,cdr3_aa,cdr3_nt
.,TRBJ2-3,TRBD1,TRBV27,CASSLFRDRGRYTDTQYF,TGTGCCAGCAGTTTATTTCGGGACAGGGGGCGCTACACAGATACGCAGTATTTT
many,TRBJ1-2,TRBD1,TRBV20-1,CSAGGPHDGYTF,TGCAGTGCAGGGGGCCCCCACGATGGCTACACCTTC
many,TRBJ1-5,TRBD1,TRBV12-3/TRBV12-4,CASSLSGGYNQPQHF,TGTGCCAGCAGTTTGTCAGGGGGATACAATCAGCCCCAGCATTTT
many,TRBJ2-3,TRBD2,TRBV5-1,CASSFSSTGGADTQYF,TGCGCCAGCAGCTTTTCATCAACCGGGGGGGCAGATACGCAGTATTTT
few,TRBJ2-4,TRBD1,TRBV5-1,CASAPRSDRGIQYF,TGCGCCAGTGCTCCCCGGTCGGACAGGGGGATTCAGTACTTC
many,TRBJ2-7,.,TRBV7-2,CASSLIGGNNEQYF,TGTGCCAGCAGCTTAATTGGAGGGAACAACGAGCAGTACTTC
many,TRBJ2-2,.,TRBV10-3,CAIRPAGRITGELFF,TGTGCCATCCGTCCGGCGGGAAGGATCACCGGGGAGCTGTTTTTT
few,TRBJ1-1,.,TRBV27,CASSLTMNTEAFF,TGTGCCAGCAGTTTGACAATGAACACTGAAGCTTTCTTT
many,TRBJ2-3,.,TRBV28,CASKRAGETDTQYF,TGTGCCAGCAAAAGAGCGGGTGAAACAGATACGCAGTATTTT
many,TRBJ2-1,.,TRBV19,CASGQMTEAREQFF,TGTGCCAGCGGTCAAATGACAGAGGCGCGTGAGCAGTTCTTC
many,TRBJ2-5,.,TRBV20-1,CSASGLAMEETQYF,TGCAGTGCTAGTGGCCTAGCGATGGAAGAGACCCAGTACTTC
many,TRBJ1-5,.,TRBV30,CAWSGTVVNQPQHF,TGTGCCTGGAGTGGGACGGTGGTCAATCAGCCCCAGCATTTT